The rows below give T cell receptor beta chains drawn from one sample of a study of OX40 agonist ivuxolimab in advanced cancers. Clones were read by immunoSEQ multiplex PCR, and TCRdb kept only the in-frame ones, dropping some. The data show around 60,000 clones, 92% seen once. This material consisted of CD4+ or CD8+ T cells sorted from blood, taken in a trial of the OX40 agonist ivuxolimab. The receptors come from an adult with an advanced solid tumor such as melanoma, head and neck, liver or kidney cancer. Both conserved end residues are part of each CDR3. A D gene is named only where the DNA matches it firmly. Clone size is not always given. Where it is, it says once, few, many or a class for expanded clones.

CDR3nt: TGTGCCAGCAGTTTAGCGGGACTCACCAATGAGCAGTTCTTC
CDR3aa: CASSLAGLTNEQFF
abundance: .
v_gene: TRBV27
d_gene: .
len: 14
j_gene: TRBJ2-1

CDR3nt: TGTGCCAGCAGGGGCAGGGAGATGGTTGCGGGAGCGGAAGATACGCAGTATTTT
CDR3aa: CASRGREMVAGAEDTQYF
abundance: .
v_gene: TRBV28
d_gene: TRBD2
len: 18
j_gene: TRBJ2-3

CDR3nt: TGTGCTAGTGGTATGGGACTAGCGGACCGTAATGAGCAGTTCTTC
CDR3aa: CASGMGLADRNEQFF
abundance: .
v_gene: TRBV12-5
d_gene: TRBD2
len: 15
j_gene: TRBJ2-1

CDR3nt: TGTGCCAGCAGCTTGGGGACAGGGGTCCCAGATACGCAGTATTTT
CDR3aa: CASSLGTGVPDTQYF
abundance: .
v_gene: TRBV11-3
d_gene: TRBD1
len: 15
j_gene: TRBJ2-3

CDR3nt: TGCGCCAGCAGCCTGTACCTTGCCGGGACGGATTTATCCGGGGAGCTGTTTTTT
CDR3aa: CASSLYLAGTDLSGELFF
abundance: .
v_gene: TRBV5-1
d_gene: .
len: 18
j_gene: TRBJ2-2

CDR3nt: TGTGCCAGCAGTTACTCTGCAGTTAGCAATCAGCCCCAGCATTTT
CDR3aa: CASSYSAVSNQPQHF
abundance: .
v_gene: TRBV6-5
d_gene: .
len: 15
j_gene: TRBJ1-5

CDR3nt: TGTGCCAGCAGCTTGAGGGGGCCGAGCTACCAAGAGACCCAGTACTTC
CDR3aa: CASSLRGPSYQETQYF
abundance: .
v_gene: TRBV11-2
d_gene: TRBD1
len: 16
j_gene: TRBJ2-5

CDR3nt: TGTGCCAGCAGCGGGTTCGACTGGTCCCGGGATGATACGCAGTATTTT
CDR3aa: CASSGFDWSRDDTQYF
abundance: .
v_gene: TRBV5-6
d_gene: .
len: 16
j_gene: TRBJ2-3

CDR3nt: TGCGCCAGCAGCCTTGGACAGGCCGGGAGAAATGAGCAGTTCTTC
CDR3aa: CASSLGQAGRNEQFF
abundance: once
v_gene: TRBV5-1
d_gene: .
len: 15
j_gene: TRBJ2-1

CDR3nt: TGTGCCAGCAGCTTAGGTCCAGGGAGGGTCGCTGAAGCTTTCTTT
CDR3aa: CASSLGPGRVAEAFF
abundance: .
v_gene: TRBV11-2
d_gene: .
len: 15
j_gene: TRBJ1-1

CDR3nt: TGTGCCAGCAGCCTGGGACAGGCAAACACTGAAGCTTTCTTT
CDR3aa: CASSLGQANTEAFF
abundance: .
v_gene: TRBV5-4
d_gene: TRBD1
len: 14
j_gene: TRBJ1-1

CDR3nt: TGTGCCAGCAGTACCTCAGCAGGAGGCGCGGGCTATGGCTACACCTTC
CDR3aa: CASSTSAGGAGYGYTF
abundance: .
v_gene: TRBV6-6
d_gene: .
len: 16
j_gene: TRBJ1-2